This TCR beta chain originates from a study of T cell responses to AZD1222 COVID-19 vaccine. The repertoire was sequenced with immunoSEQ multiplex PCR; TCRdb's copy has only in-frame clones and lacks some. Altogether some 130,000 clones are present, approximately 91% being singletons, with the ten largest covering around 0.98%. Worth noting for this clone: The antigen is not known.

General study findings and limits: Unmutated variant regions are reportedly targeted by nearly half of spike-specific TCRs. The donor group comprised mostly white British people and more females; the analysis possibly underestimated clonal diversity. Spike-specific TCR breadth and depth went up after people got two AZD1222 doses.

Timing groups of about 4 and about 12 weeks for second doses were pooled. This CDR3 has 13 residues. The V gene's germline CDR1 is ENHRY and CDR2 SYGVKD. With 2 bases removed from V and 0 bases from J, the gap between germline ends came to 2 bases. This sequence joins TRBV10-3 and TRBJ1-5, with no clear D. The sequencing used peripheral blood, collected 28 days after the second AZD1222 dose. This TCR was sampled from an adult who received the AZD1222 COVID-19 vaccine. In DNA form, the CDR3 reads TGTGCCATCAGTGAGAGTAGCAATCAGCCCCAGCATTTT. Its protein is CAISESSNQPQHF.